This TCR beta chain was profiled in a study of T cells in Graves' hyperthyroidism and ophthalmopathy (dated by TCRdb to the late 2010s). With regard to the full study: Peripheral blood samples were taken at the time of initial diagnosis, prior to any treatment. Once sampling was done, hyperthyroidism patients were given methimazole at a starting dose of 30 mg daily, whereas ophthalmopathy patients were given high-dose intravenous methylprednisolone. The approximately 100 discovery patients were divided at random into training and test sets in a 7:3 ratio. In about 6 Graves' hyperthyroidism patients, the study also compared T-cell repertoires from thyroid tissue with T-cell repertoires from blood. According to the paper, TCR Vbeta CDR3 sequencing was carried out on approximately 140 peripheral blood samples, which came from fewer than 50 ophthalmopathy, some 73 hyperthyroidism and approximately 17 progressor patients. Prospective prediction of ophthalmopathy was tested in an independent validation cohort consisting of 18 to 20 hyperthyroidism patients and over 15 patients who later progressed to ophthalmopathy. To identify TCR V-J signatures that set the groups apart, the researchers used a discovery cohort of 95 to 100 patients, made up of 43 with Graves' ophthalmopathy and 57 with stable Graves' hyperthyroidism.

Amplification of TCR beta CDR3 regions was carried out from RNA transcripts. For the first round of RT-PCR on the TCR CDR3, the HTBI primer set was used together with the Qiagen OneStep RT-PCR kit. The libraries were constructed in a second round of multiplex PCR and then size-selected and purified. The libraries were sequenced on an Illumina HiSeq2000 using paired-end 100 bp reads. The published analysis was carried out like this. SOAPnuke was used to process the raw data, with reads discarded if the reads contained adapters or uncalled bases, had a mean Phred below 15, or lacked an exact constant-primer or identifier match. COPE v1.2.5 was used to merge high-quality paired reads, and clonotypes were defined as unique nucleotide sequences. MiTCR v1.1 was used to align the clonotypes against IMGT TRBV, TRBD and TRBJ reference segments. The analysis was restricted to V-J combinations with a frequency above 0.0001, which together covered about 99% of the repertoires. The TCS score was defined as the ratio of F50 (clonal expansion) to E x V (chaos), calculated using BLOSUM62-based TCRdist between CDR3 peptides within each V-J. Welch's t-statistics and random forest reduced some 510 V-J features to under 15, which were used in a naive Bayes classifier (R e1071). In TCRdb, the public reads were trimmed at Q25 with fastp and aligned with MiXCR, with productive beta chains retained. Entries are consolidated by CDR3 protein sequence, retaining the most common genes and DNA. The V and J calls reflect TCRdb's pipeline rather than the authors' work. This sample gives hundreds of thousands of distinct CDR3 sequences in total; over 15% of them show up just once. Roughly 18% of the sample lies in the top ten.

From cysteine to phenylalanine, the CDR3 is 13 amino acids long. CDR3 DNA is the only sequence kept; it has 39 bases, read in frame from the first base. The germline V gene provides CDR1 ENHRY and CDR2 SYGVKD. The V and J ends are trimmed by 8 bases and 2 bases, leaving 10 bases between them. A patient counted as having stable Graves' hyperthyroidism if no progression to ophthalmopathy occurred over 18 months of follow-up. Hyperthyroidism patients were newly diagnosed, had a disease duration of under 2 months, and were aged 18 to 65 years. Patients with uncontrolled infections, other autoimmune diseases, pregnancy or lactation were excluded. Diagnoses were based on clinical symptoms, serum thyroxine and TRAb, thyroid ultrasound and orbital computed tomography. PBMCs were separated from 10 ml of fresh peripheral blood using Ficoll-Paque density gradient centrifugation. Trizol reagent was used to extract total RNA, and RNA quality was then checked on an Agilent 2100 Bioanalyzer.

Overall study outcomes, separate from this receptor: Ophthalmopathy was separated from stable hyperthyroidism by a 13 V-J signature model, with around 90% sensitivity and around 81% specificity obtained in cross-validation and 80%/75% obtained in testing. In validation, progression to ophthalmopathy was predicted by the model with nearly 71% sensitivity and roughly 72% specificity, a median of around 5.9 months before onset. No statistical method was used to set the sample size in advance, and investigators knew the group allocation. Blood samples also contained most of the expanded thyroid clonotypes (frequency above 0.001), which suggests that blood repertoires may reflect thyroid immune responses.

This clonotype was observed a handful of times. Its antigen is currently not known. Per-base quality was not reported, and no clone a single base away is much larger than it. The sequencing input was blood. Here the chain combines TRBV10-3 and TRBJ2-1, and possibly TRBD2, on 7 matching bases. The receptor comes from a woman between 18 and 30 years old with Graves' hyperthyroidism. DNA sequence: TGTGCCATCTGGGGGGGGCCCTACAATGAGCAGTTCTTC. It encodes CAIWGGPYNEQFF.